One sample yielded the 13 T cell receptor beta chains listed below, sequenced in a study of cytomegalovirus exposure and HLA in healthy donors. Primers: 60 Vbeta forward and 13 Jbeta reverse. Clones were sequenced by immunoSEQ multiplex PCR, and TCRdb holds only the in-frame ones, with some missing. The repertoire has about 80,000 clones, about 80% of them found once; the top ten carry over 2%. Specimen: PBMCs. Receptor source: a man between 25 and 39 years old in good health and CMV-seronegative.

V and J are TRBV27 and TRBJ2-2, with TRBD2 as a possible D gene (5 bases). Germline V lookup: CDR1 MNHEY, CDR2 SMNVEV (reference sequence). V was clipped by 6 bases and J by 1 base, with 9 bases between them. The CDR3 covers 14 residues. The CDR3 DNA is TGTGCCAGCAGCTACCGGGAGAACACCGGGGAGCTGTTTTTT. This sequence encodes CASSYRENTGELFF.

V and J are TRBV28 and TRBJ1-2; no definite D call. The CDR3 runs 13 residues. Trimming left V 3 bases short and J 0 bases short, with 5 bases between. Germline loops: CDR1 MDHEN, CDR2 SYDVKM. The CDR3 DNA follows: TGTGCCAGCAGTTTGCGAGCTAACTATGGCTACACCTTC. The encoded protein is CASSLRANYGYTF.

The CDR3, as DNA: TGTGCTAGTGGTTTGGCTCAGGGATATGGCTACACCTTC. Translation gives CASGLAQGYGYTF. V gene TRBV12-5 combines with J gene TRBJ1-2, with a possible D match to TRBD1 (5 bases). Between the trimmed V and J ends, which lost 1 base and 5 bases, there was a span of 8 bases. The length of the CDR3 is 13 residues. Germline loops: CDR1 LGHNT, CDR2 FRNRAP.

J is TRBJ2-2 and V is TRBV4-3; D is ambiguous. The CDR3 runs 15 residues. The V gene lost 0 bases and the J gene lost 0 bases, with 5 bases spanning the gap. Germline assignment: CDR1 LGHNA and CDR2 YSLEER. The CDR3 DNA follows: TGCGCCAGCAGCCAAGACTCTGCGAACACCGGGGAGCTGTTTTTT. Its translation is CASSQDSANTGELFF.

The CDR3 loop reads CSGGQGDSSGTQYF. DNA for the CDR3: TGCAGCGGGGGACAGGGAGATAGTTCTGGGACCCAGTACTTC. V is TRBV29-1 and J is TRBJ2-5, with TRBD1 matching 9 bases. J was trimmed by 7 bases and V by 7 bases; bases with no gene match: 13. CDR1 is SQVTM and CDR2 is ANQGSEA in the germline V gene. The CDR3 has 14 amino acids.

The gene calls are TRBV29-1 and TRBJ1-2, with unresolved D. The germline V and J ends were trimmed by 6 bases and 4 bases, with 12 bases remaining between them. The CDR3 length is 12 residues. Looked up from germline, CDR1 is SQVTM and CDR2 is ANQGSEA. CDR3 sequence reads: CSVRVGTYGYTF. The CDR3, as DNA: TGCAGCGTCCGGGTGGGTACCTATGGCTACACCTTC.

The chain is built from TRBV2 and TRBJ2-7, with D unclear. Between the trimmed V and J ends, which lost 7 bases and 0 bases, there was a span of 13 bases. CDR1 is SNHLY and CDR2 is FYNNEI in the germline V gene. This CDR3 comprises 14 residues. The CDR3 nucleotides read TGTGCCAGCAATGATCCGAGAAGCTCCTACGAGCAGTACTTC. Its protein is CASNDPRSSYEQYF.

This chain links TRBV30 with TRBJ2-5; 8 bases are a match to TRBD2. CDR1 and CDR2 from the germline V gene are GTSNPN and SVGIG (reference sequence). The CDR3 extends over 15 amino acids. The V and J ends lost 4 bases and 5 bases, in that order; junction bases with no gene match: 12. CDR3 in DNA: TGTGCCTGGACCCCCGCCGGCGGGAGGTTTGAGACCCAGTACTTC. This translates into CAWTPAGGRFETQYF.

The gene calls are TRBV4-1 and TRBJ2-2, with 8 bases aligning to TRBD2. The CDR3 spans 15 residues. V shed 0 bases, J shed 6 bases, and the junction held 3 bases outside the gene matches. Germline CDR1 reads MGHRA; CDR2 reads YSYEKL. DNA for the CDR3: TGCGCCAGCAGCCAAGACAGCGGGGGACCCGGGGAGCTGTTTTTT. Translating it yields CASSQDSGGPGELFF.

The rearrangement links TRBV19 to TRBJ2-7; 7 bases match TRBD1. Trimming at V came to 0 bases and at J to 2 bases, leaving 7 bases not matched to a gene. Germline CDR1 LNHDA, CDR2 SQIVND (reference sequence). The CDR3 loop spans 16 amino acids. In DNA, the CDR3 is TGTGCCAGTAGTATAGAAAGACAGGGAAGGGCCTACGAGCAGTACTTC. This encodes CASSIERQGRAYEQYF.

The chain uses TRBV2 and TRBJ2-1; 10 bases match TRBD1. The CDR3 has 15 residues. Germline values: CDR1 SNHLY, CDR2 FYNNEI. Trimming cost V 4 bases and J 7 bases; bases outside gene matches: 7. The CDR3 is CASSVSGQGINEQFF. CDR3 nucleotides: TGTGCCAGCAGTGTGTCGGGACAGGGGATAAATGAGCAGTTCTTC.

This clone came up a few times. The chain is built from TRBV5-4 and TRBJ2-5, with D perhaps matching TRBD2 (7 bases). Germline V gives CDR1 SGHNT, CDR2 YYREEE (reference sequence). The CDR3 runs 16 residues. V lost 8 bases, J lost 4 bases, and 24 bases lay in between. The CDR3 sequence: CASRRGGMQTGETQYF. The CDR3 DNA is TGTGCCAGTCGGAGGGGGGGCATGCAGACGGGAGAGACCCAGTACTTC.

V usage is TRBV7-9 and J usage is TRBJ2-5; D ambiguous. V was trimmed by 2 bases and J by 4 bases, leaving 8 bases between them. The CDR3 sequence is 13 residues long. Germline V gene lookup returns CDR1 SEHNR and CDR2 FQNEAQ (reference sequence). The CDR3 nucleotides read TGTGCCAGCAGCTTAAAGAGAATAGAGACCCAGTACTTC. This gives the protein CASSLKRIETQYF. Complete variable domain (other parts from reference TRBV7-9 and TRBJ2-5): DTGVSQNPRHKITKRGQNVTFRCDPISEHNRLYWYRQTLGQGPEFLTYFQNEAQLEKSRLLSDRFSAERPKGSFSTLEIQRTEQGDSAMYLCASSLKRIETQYFGPGTRLLVL.